This T cell receptor beta chain was profiled in a study of blood T cell repertoires in COVID-19. Study-level background: Sites in the United States, Italy and Spain provided acute and convalescent COVID-19 samples. T cells, B-cell-depleted T cells, or PBMCs supplied cDNA or gDNA.

In the authors' methods: Quantification of nucleated cells was approximated via reference gene primer amplification. The table came from immunoSEQ multiplex PCR; TCRdb's copy has only in-frame clones and leaves some out. V and J calls and clone size come straight from that table; D and trimming were deduced from the DNA. The sample consists of approximately 210,000 clones, 85% to 90% of them appearing once. Patients in Seattle were enrolled during active infection, then followed longitudinally. This clonotype was sampled from a man in his forties or fifties with COVID-19, enrolled during active disease. The specimen sequenced was peripheral blood.

CDR3 sequence: CAWNGGDSYEQYF. CDR3 DNA sequence: TGTGCCTGGAATGGAGGGGATTCCTACGAGCAGTACTTC. The chain has TRBV30 and TRBJ2-7, with a possible D match to TRBD2 (6 bases). V was clipped by 4 bases and J by 1 base, with 11 bases between them. The germline V gene has CDR1 GTSNPN and CDR2 SVGIG (reference sequence). The CDR3 is 13 amino acids.